This entry lists 29 T cell receptor beta chains sequenced from one sample in a study of blood T cell repertoires in COVID-19 (dated by TCRdb to between 2020 and 2021). The library was made by the immunoSEQ multiplex PCR assay. This immuneACCESS table, as held by TCRdb, lists in-frame sequences with V and J called but not all clones. Of the missing ones, under half trace to an unresolved V gene in checked studies; the others have no known cause. For this sample the table gives approximately 170,000 clones, of which 81% were detected only once. Together, the top ten hold roughly 10% of the sample. The sequencing sample was made of peripheral blood. Receptors originate from a human donor in a cohort sampled during active COVID-19.

The genes are TRBV6-2 or TRBV6-3 and TRBJ2-2; the D gene is possibly TRBD1 (5 bases). Germline V gene data show CDR1 as MNHEY and CDR2 as SVGEGT. V lost 5 bases and J 0 bases, leaving 10 bases between the germline ends. CDR3 length: 15 residues. The CDR3 is CASSDGHSNTGELFF. The CDR3 DNA sequence: TGTGCCAGCAGTGACGGACATTCGAACACCGGGGAGCTGTTTTTT.

The rearrangement uses TRBV19 and TRBJ1-5; possibly TRBD1 for D (6 bases). The V and J ends lost 3 bases and 9 bases respectively, with 15 bases between them. CDR1 LNHDA and CDR2 SQIVND come from the germline V gene (reference sequence). This CDR3 is 14 amino acids long. The CDR3 here is CASSIGAATGPQHF. In nucleotides, the CDR3 is TGTGCCAGTAGTATCGGGGCAGCGACAGGGCCCCAGCATTTT. The variable domain in full, with the rest retrieved from reference TRBV19 and TRBJ1-5, is DGGITQSPKYLFRKEGQNVTLSCEQNLNHDAMYWYRQDPGQGLRLIYYSQIVNDFQKGDIAEGYSVSREKKESFPLTVTSAQKNPTAFYLCASSIGAATGPQHFGDGTRLSIL.

V usage is TRBV10-3 and J usage is TRBJ2-7; 8 bases align to TRBD1. V was clipped by 4 bases and J by 4 bases; unmatched bases: 12. The CDR3 totals 16 residues. Germline CDR1 and CDR2: ENHRY and SYGVKD. The CDR3 here is CAISVGRTGLLYEQYF. The CDR3 DNA reads as TGTGCCATCAGTGTTGGGAGGACAGGGCTTTTGTACGAGCAGTACTTC.

This clone was observed a few times. The rearrangement uses TRBV5-4 and TRBJ2-2, with 8 bases fitting TRBD2. CDR1 and CDR2 (germline): SGHNT, YYREEE (reference sequence). The CDR3 runs to 18 residues. The V gene end was trimmed by 0 bases and the J gene end by 2 bases; junction bases not matched to a gene: 9. Written as DNA, the CDR3 is TGTGCCAGCAGCTTGGGATCGGGAGGGCCGGGAAACACCGGGGAGCTGTTTTTT. Translation gives CASSLGSGGPGNTGELFF.

This chain joins TRBV3-1 (or the pseudogene TRBV3-2) and TRBJ1-1; TRBD1 is a possible D gene (5 bases). Germline lookup yields CDR1 LGHDT and CDR2 YNNKEL (reference sequence). With 2 bases removed from V and 5 bases from J, the gap between germline ends came to 12 bases. The CDR3 runs to 14 residues. The chain's CDR3 is CASSQQGYGTEAFF. The DNA of the CDR3 is TGTGCCAGCAGCCAACAGGGTTACGGGACTGAAGCTTTCTTT.

This chain joins TRBV7-9 and TRBJ1-2, with 9 bases identical to TRBD1. The CDR3 is 13 amino acids. J gave up 3 bases and V 8 bases, and 4 bases lay outside the gene matches. The V gene's germline CDR1 is SEHNR and CDR2 FQNEAQ (reference sequence). In DNA, the CDR3 is TGTGCCAGCGGCCGGACAGGGGACTATGGCTACACCTTC. This gives the protein CASGRTGDYGYTF.

This clone has only a few counts. The chain has TRBV3-1 (or the pseudogene TRBV3-2) and TRBJ2-1; the D is unclear. Trimming removed 0 bases from V and 2 bases from J, with 11 bases in between. The CDR3 runs to 16 residues. Germline CDR1 reads LGHDT; CDR2 reads YNNKEL (reference sequence). This chain's CDR3 is CASSQDPTVPYNEQFF. The CDR3 DNA sequence: TGTGCCAGCAGCCAAGATCCCACAGTTCCCTACAATGAGCAGTTCTTC.

The CDR3 protein is CASSTGTNEQFF. DNA of the CDR3: TGTGCCAGCAGCACAGGAACCAATGAGCAGTTCTTC. This chain links TRBV11-3 with TRBJ2-1, with a possible D match to TRBD1 (5 bases). Germline V lookup: CDR1 SGHNT, CDR2 YENEEA. CDR3 length: 12 amino acids. Trimming stripped 5 bases from V and 6 bases from J, with 8 bases between.

The V call is TRBV19, the J call TRBJ2-2; perhaps TRBD2 as D (5 bases). Germline V CDR1 and CDR2: LNHDA, SQIVND (reference sequence). This CDR3 region has 14 residues. Trimming took off 3 bases at V and 6 bases at J, with 11 bases between the two ends. The CDR3 protein is CASSINRGSGELFF. For the CDR3, the DNA is TGTGCCAGTAGTATTAATCGGGGATCCGGGGAGCTGTTTTTT. The full variable domain, its missing parts supplied by reference TRBV19 and TRBJ2-2, is DGGITQSPKYLFRKEGQNVTLSCEQNLNHDAMYWYRQDPGQGLRLIYYSQIVNDFQKGDIAEGYSVSREKKESFPLTVTSAQKNPTAFYLCASSINRGSGELFFGEGSRLTVL.

The V call is TRBV7-9, the J call TRBJ2-7; D is unclear. The V end was cut by 4 bases, the J end by 7 bases, with 8 bases between. The germline V gene has CDR1 SEHNR and CDR2 FQNEAQ (reference sequence). This CDR3 comprises 11 residues. Here the CDR3 reads CASSSLREQYF. The CDR3 coding sequence is TGTGCCAGCAGCTCTCTGAGGGAGCAGTACTTC.

A word on this clone: In the same sample, other DNA sequences code for this CDR3. The chain links TRBV7-2 to TRBJ1-2; 7 positions agree with TRBD1. From germline, CDR1 is SGHTA and CDR2 FQGNSA. Losses at the gene ends were 1 base for V and 6 bases for J; bases not matched to a gene: 2. The CDR3 loop spans 13 amino acids. The CDR3, as DNA: TGTGCCAGCAGCTTAGGGCAGGGGGATGGCTACACCTTC. Protein product: CASSLGQGDGYTF.

CDR3 nucleotide sequence: TGTGCCAGCAGTTACTCCCCGACTAGCGGTCGCCGGGAGCTGTTTTTT. This gives the protein CASSYSPTSGRRELFF. The V gene is TRBV6-2 or TRBV6-3, the J gene TRBJ2-2, with 9 bases lining up with TRBD2. V was clipped by 0 bases and J by 9 bases; unmatched bases: 8. Germline lookup yields CDR1 MNHEY and CDR2 SVGEGT. This CDR3 contains 16 residues.

In its sample, this clone was seen many times. The chain carries TRBV19 and TRBJ2-3; no reliable D call. Deletions cut 3 bases from V and 0 bases from J, with 13 bases between. Per germline, CDR1 LNHDA and CDR2 SQIVND (reference sequence). The CDR3 has 16 residues. The CDR3 region is CASSIVRLHSTDTQYF. CDR3 DNA: TGTGCCAGTAGTATCGTGAGGCTTCATAGCACAGATACGCAGTATTTT.

The chain carries TRBV28 and TRBJ1-3; 9 bases match TRBD1. This CDR3 contains 17 residues. With V trimmed by 9 bases and J by 0 bases, 12 bases remained unmatched. CDR1 is MDHEN, CDR2 SYDVKM, per germline. Here the CDR3 DNA reads TGTGCCAGTAGATTAACAGGGGGCAAGAGCTCTGGAAACACCATATATTTT. Its protein is CASRLTGGKSSGNTIYF. Together with reference TRBV28 and TRBJ1-3, the CDR3 gives the full variable domain: DVKVTQSSRYLVKRTGEKVFLECVQDMDHENMFWYRQDPGLGLRLIYFSYDVKMKEKGDIPEGYSVSREKKERFSLILESASTNQTSMYLCASRLTGGKSSGNTIYFGEGSWLTVV.

The chain recombines TRBV7-9 with TRBJ2-3; D gene uncertain. Deletions cut 5 bases from V and 0 bases from J, with 12 bases between. Germline values: CDR1 SEHNR, CDR2 FQNEAQ (reference sequence). The CDR3 length is 15 residues. CDR3 in DNA: TGTGCCAGCAGCGCGCCGGGTGTTAGCACAGATACGCAGTATTTT. Protein sequence: CASSAPGVSTDTQYF.

This chain uses TRBV4-3 with TRBJ2-3, with a possible D match to TRBD2 (5 bases). This CDR3 has 16 amino acids. V lost 1 base and J lost 5, with 16 bases in between. Germline CDR1 and CDR2: LGHNA and YSLEER. CDR3 in amino acids: CASSQGLDTRKDTQYF. The DNA of the CDR3 is TGCGCCAGCAGCCAAGGACTGGATACTAGGAAAGATACGCAGTATTTT.

The chain is built from TRBV7-8 and TRBJ2-5; 8 nucleotides match TRBD2. The V gene's germline CDR1 is SGHVS and CDR2 FQNEAQ. V lost 4 bases, J lost 4 bases, and 8 bases stayed unmatched. The length of the CDR3 is 15 residues. This CDR3 reads CASSSERLAGETQYF. The CDR3, as DNA: TGTGCCAGCAGCTCGGAGCGGCTAGCGGGAGAGACCCAGTACTTC.

This chain joins TRBV6-5 and TRBJ2-7; possible D gene TRBD1, 7 bases. The germline V and J ends were trimmed by 4 bases and 4 bases, with 14 bases remaining between them. The CDR3 covers 14 residues. Germline-derived CDR1 and CDR2 are MNHEY and SVGAGI. The CDR3 spells CASSSTRGEYEQYF. CDR3 DNA: TGTGCCAGCAGTTCGACCAGGGGGGAGTACGAGCAGTACTTC.

The CDR3 DNA follows: TGTGCCAGCAGTTACTCGTTAAGACTAAACTCCTACGAGCAGTACTTC. Amino acids: CASSYSLRLNSYEQYF. The gene calls are TRBV6-2 or TRBV6-3 and TRBJ2-7; D is possibly TRBD2 (5 bases). Trimming removed 0 bases from V and 0 bases from J, with 12 bases in between. CDR1 and CDR2 from the germline V gene are MNHEY and SVGEGT. The CDR3 covers 16 residues.

The chain links TRBV7-9 to TRBJ1-2, with 7 bases lining up with TRBD1. V shed 7 bases, J shed 8 bases, and the junction held 13 bases outside the gene matches. Germline values: CDR1 SEHNR, CDR2 FQNEAQ (reference sequence). This CDR3 has 14 amino acids. The CDR3: CASISSQPGQGYTF. Written as DNA, the CDR3 is TGTGCCAGCATCTCATCACAGCCGGGACAGGGCTACACCTTC.

This clone was seen just once. Distinct nucleotide sequences in the sample also encode this CDR3. The chain recombines TRBV30 with TRBJ1-1; perhaps TRBD1 as D (6 bases). Germline CDR1 GTSNPN, CDR2 SVGIG (reference sequence). Trimming removed 0 bases from V and 3 bases from J, with 8 bases in between. This CDR3 comprises 13 residues. The CDR3 DNA sequence: TGTGCCTGGAGTGTCAGGGGTGACACTGAAGCTTTCTTT. It translates to CAWSVRGDTEAFF.

J is TRBJ2-1 and V is TRBV19; TRBD1 is a possible D gene (6 bases). V lost 3 bases to trimming and J lost 9 bases, with 24 bases between them. Germline V gene data show CDR1 as LNHDA and CDR2 as SQIVND (reference sequence). CDR3 length equals 17 residues. CDR3: CASSMFLSGASMGEQFF. The CDR3 nucleotides are TGTGCCAGTAGTATGTTTTTGTCAGGGGCTTCGATGGGTGAGCAGTTCTTC.

This clone was found a few times. The chain links TRBV5-1 to TRBJ2-5; a possible D gene is TRBD1 (5 bases). Trimming cost V 0 bases and J 1 base, with 16 bases left between them. Germline CDR1 and CDR2: SGHRS and YFSETQ. This CDR3 spans 17 amino acids. The CDR3 nucleotides are TGCGCCAGCAGCTTGGACCTTGGGGCGGCGGCCCAAGAGACCCAGTACTTC. Residues: CASSLDLGAAAQETQYF. The complete variable domain, with remaining parts taken from reference TRBV5-1 and TRBJ2-5, reads KAGVTQTPRYLIKTRGQQVTLSCSPISGHRSVSWYQQTPGQGLQFLFEYFSETQRNKGNFPGRFSGRQFSNSRSEMNVSTLELGDSALYLCASSLDLGAAAQETQYFGPGTRLLVL.

V gene TRBV29-1 combines with J gene TRBJ2-1; TRBD2 agrees at 9 bases. There are 12 residues in the CDR3. Unmatched junction bases numbered 5, after V lost 1 base and J lost 13 bases. Germline assignment: CDR1 SQVTM and CDR2 ANQGSEA. The DNA of the CDR3 is TGCAGCGTTGAAGCGGGCGGGAGGGCCCAGTTCTTC. This gives the protein CSVEAGGRAQFF.

The chain uses TRBV2 and TRBJ2-1; 7 nucleotides match TRBD1. The V gene end was trimmed by 6 bases and the J gene end by 6 bases; junction bases not matched to a gene: 2. CDR3 length: 12 residues. Germline loops: CDR1 SNHLY, CDR2 FYNNEI. The CDR3 coding sequence is TGTGCCAGCAGCTACAGGGGCAATGAGCAGTTCTTC. Protein: CASSYRGNEQFF.

The gene calls are TRBV10-2 and TRBJ2-6; D not certain. The CDR3 length is 15 residues. Germline V lookup: CDR1 WSHSY, CDR2 SAAADI. Trimming removed 6 bases from V and 0 bases from J, with 9 bases in between. The CDR3 nucleotides read TGCGCCAGCAGCGAAGCTGTCTCTGGGGCCAACGTCCTGACTTTC. Protein product: CASSEAVSGANVLTF.

This clone was observed at least ten times. CDR3 sequence (DNA): TGTGCCAGCAGTTTGGGGGGAGTAGACGAGCAGTACTTC. It is translated as CASSLGGVDEQYF. The rearrangement links TRBV12-3 or TRBV12-4 to TRBJ2-7, with a possible D match to TRBD2 (6 bases). Trimming pared 3 bases from V and 5 bases from J, leaving 11 bases between. CDR3 length: 13 residues.

J is TRBJ2-1 and V is TRBV28; 8 bases map to TRBD1. V shed 10 bases, J shed 0 bases, and the junction held 14 bases outside the gene matches. The germline V gene has CDR1 MDHEN and CDR2 SYDVKM. This CDR3 is 17 amino acids long. As DNA, the CDR3 is TGTGCCACCTTCAGGGGGCTCGGTGGAAGCTCCTACAATGAGCAGTTCTTC. This sequence encodes CATFRGLGGSSYNEQFF.

The chain uses TRBV18 and TRBJ1-6; 12 bases agree with TRBD1. Trimming cost V 6 bases and J 9 bases; bases outside gene matches: 6. The CDR3 runs to 15 residues. Looked up from germline, CDR1 is KGHSH and CDR2 is LQKENI. This chain's CDR3 is CASSGTGGGGSPLHF. The CDR3, as DNA: TGTGCCAGCTCCGGGACAGGGGGCGGAGGTTCACCCCTCCACTTT.